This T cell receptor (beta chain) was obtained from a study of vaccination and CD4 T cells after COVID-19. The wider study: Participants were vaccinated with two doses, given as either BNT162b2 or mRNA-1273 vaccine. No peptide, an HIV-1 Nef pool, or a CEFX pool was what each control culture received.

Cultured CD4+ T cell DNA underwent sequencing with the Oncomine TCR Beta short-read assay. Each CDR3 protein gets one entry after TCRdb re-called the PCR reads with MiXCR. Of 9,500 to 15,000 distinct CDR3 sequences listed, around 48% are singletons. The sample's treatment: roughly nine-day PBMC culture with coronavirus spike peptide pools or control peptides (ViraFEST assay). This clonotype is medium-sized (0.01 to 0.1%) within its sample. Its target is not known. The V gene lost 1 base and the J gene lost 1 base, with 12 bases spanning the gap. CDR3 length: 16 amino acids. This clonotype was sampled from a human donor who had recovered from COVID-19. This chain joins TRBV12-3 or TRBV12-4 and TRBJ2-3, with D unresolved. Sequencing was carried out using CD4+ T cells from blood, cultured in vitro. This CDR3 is CASSLEAFAGTDTQYF. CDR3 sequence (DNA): TGTGCCAGCAGTTTAGAAGCCTTCGCTGGCACAGATACGCAGTATTTT.